This T cell receptor beta chain was obtained from a study of CD8+CD57+ T cells in acquired aplastic anemia. Study background: Each DNA sample taken from sorted CD4+ and CD8+ cells came to 3 to 4 ug on average.

TCR beta VDJ and CDR3 profiles were obtained from a genomic DNA template. TCRdb called the reads again in MiXCR, with one record for every CDR3 protein. The sample gives approximately 190,000 distinct CDR3 sequences, 48% of which show up once; over 7.5% is in the top ten. Points on this clonotype: What it binds is unknown.

CDR1 is LNHNV, CDR2 YYDKDF, per germline (reference sequence). V lost 3 bases to trimming and J lost 4 bases, with 9 bases between them. The CDR3 loop spans 13 amino acids. The sequenced patients had an expansion of CD8+CD57+ cells seen by flow cytometry. Overall study results and limits: Patients and controls were not found to differ significantly in CD8+ Simpson's diversity.

This TCR was recovered from a human donor with aplastic anemia. The sample taken for sequencing was sorted CD4+, CD8+, or CD8+CD57+ T cells (not recorded which) from PBMCs. The chain joins TRBV15 to TRBJ1-2; no firm D call. This CDR3 is CATSRDGFYGYTF. As DNA, the CDR3 is TGTGCCACCAGCAGGGACGGCTTCTATGGCTACACCTTC.